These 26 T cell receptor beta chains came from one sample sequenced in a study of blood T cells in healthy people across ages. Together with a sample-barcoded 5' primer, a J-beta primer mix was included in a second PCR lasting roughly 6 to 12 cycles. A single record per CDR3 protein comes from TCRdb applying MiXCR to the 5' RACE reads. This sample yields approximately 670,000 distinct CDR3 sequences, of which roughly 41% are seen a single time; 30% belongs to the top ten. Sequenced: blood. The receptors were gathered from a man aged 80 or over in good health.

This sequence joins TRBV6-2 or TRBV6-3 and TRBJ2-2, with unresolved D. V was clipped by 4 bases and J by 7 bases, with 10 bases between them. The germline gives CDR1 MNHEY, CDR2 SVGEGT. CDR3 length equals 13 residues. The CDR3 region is CASSSVRVGELFF. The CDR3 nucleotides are TGTGCCAGCAGTTCGGTCCGAGTCGGGGAGCTGTTTTTT.

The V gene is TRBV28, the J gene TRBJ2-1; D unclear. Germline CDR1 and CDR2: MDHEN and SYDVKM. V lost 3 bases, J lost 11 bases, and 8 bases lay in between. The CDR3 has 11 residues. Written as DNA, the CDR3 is TGTGCCAGCAGTTTTAGTCGGAAGCAGTTCTTC. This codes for CASSFSRKQFF.

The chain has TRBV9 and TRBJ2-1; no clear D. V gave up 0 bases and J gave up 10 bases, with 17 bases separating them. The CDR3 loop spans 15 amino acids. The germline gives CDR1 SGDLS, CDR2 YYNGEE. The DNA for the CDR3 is TGTGCCAGCAGCGTAGCGGGTGTCGGAGATTACGAGCAGTTCTTC. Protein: CASSVAGVGDYEQFF.

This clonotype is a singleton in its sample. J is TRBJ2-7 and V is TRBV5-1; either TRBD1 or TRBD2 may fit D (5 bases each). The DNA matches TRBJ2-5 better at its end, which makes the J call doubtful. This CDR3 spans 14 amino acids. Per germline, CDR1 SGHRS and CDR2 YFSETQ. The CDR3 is CASSLQGTRETQYF. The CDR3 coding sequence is TGCGCCAGCAGCTTGCAGGGTACTAGGGAGACCCAGTACTTC.

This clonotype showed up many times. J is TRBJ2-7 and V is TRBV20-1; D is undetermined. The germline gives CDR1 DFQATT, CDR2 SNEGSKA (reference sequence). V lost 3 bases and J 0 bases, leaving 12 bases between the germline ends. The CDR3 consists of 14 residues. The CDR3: CSARGRISSYEQYF. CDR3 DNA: TGCAGTGCTAGGGGCAGGATAAGCTCCTACGAGCAGTACTTC.

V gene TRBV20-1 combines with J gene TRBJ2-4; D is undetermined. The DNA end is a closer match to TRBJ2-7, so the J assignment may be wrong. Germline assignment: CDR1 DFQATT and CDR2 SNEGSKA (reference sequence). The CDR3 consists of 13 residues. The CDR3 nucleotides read TGCAGTGCTAGAGAGGGCAATGAGGACGAGCAGTACTTC. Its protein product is CSAREGNEDEQYF.

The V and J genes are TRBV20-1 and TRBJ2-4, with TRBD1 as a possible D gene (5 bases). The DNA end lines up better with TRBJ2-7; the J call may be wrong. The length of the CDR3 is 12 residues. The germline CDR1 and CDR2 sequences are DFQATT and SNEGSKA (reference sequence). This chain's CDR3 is CSGTTEGVEQYF. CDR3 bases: TGCAGTGGCACCACGGAAGGGGTCGAGCAGTACTTC.

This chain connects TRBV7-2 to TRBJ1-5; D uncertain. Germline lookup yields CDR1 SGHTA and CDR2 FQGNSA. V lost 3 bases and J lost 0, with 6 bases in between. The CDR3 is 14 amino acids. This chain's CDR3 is CASSFLYSNQPQHF. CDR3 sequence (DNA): TGTGCCAGCAGCTTTTTGTATAGCAATCAGCCCCAGCATTTT.

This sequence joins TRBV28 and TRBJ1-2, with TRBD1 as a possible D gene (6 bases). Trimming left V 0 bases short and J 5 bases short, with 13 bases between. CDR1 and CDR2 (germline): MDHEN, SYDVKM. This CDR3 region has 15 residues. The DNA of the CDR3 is TGTGCCAGCAGTTTATGGTCCAGGGGCCGGTATGGCTACACCTTC. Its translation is CASSLWSRGRYGYTF.

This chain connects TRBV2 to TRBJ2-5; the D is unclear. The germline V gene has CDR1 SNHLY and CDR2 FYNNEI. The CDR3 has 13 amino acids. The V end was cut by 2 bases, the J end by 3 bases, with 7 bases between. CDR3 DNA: TGTGCCAGCAGTGAACGTCGGGAAGAGACCCAGTACTTC. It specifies CASSERREETQYF.

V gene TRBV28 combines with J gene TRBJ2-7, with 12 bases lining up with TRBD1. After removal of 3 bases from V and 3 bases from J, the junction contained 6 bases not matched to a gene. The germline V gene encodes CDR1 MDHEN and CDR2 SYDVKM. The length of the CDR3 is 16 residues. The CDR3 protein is CASSFGGTGGFYEQYF. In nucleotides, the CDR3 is TGTGCCAGCAGTTTTGGGGGGACAGGGGGCTTCTACGAGCAGTACTTC.

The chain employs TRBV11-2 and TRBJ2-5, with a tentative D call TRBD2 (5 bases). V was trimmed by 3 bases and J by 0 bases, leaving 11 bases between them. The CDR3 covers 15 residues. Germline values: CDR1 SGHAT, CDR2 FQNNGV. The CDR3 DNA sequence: TGTGCCAGCAGCTTGGGTGGGAGTGACCAAGAGACCCAGTACTTC. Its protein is CASSLGGSDQETQYF. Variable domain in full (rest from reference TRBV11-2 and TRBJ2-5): EAGVAQSPRYKIIEKRQSVAFWCNPISGHATLYWYQQILGQGPKLLIQFQNNGVVDDSQLPKDRFSAERLKGVDSTLKIQPAKLEDSAVYLCASSLGGSDQETQYFGPGTRLLVL.

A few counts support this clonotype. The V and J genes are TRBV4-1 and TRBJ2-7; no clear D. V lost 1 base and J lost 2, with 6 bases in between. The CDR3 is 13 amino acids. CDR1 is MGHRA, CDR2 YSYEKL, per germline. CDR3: CASSQGVPYEQYF. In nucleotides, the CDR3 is TGCGCCAGCAGCCAAGGGGTACCCTACGAGCAGTACTTC.

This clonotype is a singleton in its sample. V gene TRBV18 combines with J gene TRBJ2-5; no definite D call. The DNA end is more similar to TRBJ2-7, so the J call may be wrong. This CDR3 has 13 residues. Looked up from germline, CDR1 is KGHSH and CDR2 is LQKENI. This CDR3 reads CASSPPVLDEQYF. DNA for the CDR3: TGTGCCAGCTCACCACCGGTTCTCGACGAGCAGTACTTC.

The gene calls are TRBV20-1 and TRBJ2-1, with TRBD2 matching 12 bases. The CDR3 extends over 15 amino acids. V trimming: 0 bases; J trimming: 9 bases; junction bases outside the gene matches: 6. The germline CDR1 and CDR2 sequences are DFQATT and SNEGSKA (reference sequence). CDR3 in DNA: TGCAGTGCTAGAGAAGGGACTAGCGGGCGGGGTGAGCAGTTCTTC. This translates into CSAREGTSGRGEQFF.

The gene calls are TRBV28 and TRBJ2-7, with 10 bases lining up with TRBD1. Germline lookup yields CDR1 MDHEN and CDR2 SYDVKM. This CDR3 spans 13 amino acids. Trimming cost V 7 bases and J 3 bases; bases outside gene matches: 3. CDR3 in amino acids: CASTRTGGYEQYF. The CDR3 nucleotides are TGTGCCAGCACGCGGACAGGGGGCTACGAGCAGTACTTC.

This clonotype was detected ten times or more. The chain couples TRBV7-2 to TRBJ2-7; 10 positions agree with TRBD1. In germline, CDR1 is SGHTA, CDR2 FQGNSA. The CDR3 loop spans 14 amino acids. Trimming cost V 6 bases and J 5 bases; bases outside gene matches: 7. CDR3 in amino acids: CASRRDRGMDEQYF. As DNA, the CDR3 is TGTGCCAGCAGGCGGGACAGGGGCATGGACGAGCAGTACTTC.

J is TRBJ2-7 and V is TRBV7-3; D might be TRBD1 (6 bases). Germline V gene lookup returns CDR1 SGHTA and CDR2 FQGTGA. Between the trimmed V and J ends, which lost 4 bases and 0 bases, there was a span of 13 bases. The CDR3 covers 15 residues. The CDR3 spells CASSSRRDTSYEQYF. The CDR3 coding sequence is TGTGCCAGCAGCTCACGCCGGGACACCTCCTACGAGCAGTACTTC.

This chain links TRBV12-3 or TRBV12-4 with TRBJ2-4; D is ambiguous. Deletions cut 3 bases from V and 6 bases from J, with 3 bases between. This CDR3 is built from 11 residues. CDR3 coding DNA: TGTGCCAGCAGTTTGAGAAACATTCAGTACTTC. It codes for CASSLRNIQYF.

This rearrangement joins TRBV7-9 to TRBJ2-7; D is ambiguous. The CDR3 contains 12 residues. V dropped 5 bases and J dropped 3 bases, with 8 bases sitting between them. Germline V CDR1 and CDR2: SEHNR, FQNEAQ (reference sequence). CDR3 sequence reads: CASSPSNYEQYF. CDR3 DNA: TGTGCCAGCAGCCCAAGTAACTACGAGCAGTACTTC.

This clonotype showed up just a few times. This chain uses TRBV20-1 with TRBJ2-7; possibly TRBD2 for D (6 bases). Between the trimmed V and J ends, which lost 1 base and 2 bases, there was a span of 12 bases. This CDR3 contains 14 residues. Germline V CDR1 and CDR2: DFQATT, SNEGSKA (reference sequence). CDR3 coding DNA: TGCAGTGCTAGAGTTAGCGGAGGGGCCTACGAGCAGTACTTC. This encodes CSARVSGGAYEQYF.

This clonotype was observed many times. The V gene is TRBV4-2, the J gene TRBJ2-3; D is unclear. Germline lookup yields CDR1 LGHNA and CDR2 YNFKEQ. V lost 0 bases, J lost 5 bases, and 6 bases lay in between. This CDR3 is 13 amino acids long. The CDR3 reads CASSQDRGDTQYF. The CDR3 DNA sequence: TGTGCCAGCAGCCAAGATAGAGGAGATACGCAGTATTTT.

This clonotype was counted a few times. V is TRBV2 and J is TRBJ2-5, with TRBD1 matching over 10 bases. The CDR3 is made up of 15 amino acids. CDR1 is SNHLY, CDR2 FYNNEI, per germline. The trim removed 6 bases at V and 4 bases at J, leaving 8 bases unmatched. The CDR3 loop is CASRETGGRGETQYF. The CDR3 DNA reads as TGTGCCAGCAGGGAGACAGGGGGCCGCGGAGAGACCCAGTACTTC.

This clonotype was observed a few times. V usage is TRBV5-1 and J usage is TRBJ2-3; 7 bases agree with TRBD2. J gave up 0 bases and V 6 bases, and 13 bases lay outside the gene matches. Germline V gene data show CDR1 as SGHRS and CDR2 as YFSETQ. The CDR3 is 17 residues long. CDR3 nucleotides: TGCGCCAGCAAGAATAAGACGGGACTACGAAGCACAGATACGCAGTATTTT. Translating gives CASKNKTGLRSTDTQYF.

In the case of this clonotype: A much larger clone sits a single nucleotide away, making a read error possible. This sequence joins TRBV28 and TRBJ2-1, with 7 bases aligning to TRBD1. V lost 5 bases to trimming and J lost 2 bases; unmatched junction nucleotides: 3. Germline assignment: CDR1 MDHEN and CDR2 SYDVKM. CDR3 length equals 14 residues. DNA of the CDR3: TGTGCCAGCAGTGTGACAGGGACCTACAATGAGCAGTTCTTC. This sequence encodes CASSVTGTYNEQFF.

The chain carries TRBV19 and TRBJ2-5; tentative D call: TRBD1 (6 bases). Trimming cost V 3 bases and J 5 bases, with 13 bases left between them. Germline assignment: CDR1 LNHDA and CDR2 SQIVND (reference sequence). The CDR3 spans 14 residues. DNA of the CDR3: TGTGCCAGTAGTATTTACGGACAGAGGGAGACCCAGTACTTC. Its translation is CASSIYGQRETQYF.